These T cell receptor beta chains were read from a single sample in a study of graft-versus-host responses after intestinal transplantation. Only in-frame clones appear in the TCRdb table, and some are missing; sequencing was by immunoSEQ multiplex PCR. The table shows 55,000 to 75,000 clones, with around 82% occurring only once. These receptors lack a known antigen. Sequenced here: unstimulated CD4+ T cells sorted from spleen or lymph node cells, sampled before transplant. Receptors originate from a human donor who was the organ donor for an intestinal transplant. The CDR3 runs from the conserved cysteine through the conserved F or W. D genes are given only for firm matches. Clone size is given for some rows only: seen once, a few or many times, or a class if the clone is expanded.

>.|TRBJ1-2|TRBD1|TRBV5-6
TGTGCCAGCAGCTTATGGGACAGATCTCCTAACTATGGCTACACCTTC
CASSLWDRSPNYGYTF
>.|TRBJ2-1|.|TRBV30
TGTGCATGCCTCCCCGGGACTCCAAGACCCAATGAGCAGTTCTTC
CACLPGTPRPNEQFF
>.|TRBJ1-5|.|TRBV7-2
TGTGCCAGCAGCTTATCGGGGAATCAGCCCCAGCATTTT
CASSLSGNQPQHF
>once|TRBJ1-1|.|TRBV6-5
TGTGCCAGCAGCCAGGGGAGGGCGAGGAACACTGAAGCTTTCTTT
CASSQGRARNTEAFF
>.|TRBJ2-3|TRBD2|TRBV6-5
TGTGCCAGCAGTTCCTCGGGACTAGCGGGAACAGATACGCAGTATTTT
CASSSSGLAGTDTQYF
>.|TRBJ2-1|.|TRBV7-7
TGTGCTAGCAGCTTAGGCCAGAACAATGAGCAGTTCTTC
CASSLGQNNEQFF
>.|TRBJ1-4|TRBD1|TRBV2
TGTGCCAGCAGTACACAGGGGGCGAATAGACTGTTTTTT
CASSTQGANRLFF
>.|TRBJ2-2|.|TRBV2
TGTGCCAGCACCGCCGGGACAACGAACACCGGGGAGCTGTTTTTT
CASTAGTTNTGELFF
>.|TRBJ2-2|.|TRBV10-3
TGTGCCATCAGTGAGAGGAGCACCGGGGAGCTGTTTTTT
CAISERSTGELFF
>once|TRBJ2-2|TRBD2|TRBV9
TGTGCCAGCAGCGGGACTAGCGGGGGGGCCGGGGAGCTGTTTTTT
CASSGTSGGAGELFF
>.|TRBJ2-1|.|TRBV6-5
TGTGCCAGCAAAAATAGGGGTTTGCCCTACAATGAGCAGTTCTTC
CASKNRGLPYNEQFF
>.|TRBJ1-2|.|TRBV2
TGTGCCAGCTCCGACAGCACTTACTATGGCTACACCTTC
CASSDSTYYGYTF
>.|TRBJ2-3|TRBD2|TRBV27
TGTGCCAGCAGTCTCGGGGCGGGGGGGCCAGATACGCAGTATTTT
CASSLGAGGPDTQYF
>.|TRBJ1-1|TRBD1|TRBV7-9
TGTGCCAGCAGCCAACCCCCGACAGGGGGTGGTTCTGAAGCTTTCTTT
CASSQPPTGGGSEAFF
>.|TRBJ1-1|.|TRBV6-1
TGTGCCAGCAGTGAATTAAGAGCATCGTCGGGTGAAGCTTTCTTT
CASSELRASSGEAFF
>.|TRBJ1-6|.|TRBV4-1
TGCGCCAGCAGCCAACGTCGGGAGGATAATTCACCCCTCCACTTT
CASSQRREDNSPLHF
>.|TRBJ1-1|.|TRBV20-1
TGCAGTGCTAGAGGCCTCGGTGAAGCTTTCTTT
CSARGLGEAFF
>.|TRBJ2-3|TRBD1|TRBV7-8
TGTGCCAGCAGCTCCGCCCGGACAGGTACAGATACGCAGTATTTT
CASSSARTGTDTQYF
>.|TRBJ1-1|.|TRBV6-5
TGTGCCAGCCTACAGGGAGCCGCGAACACTGAAGCTTTCTTT
CASLQGAANTEAFF
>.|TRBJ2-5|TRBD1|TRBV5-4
TGTGCCAGCAGCCCGACAGGGTACGAGACCCAGTACTTC
CASSPTGYETQYF
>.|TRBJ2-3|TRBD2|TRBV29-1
TGCAGCGTTGAAGTAGCGGGGGTAGATACGCAGTATTTT
CSVEVAGVDTQYF
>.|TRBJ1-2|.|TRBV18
TGTGCCAGCTCACCAGACAGAAACTATGGCTACACCTTC
CASSPDRNYGYTF
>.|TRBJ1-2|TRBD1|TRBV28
TGTGCCAGCAGTCTACAACAGGGGATCGGCTACACCTTC
CASSLQQGIGYTF
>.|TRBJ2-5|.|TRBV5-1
TGCGCCAGCAGCGGAGGGGCGAAGGAGACCCAGTACTTC
CASSGGAKETQYF
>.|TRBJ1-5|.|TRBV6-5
TGTGCCAGCAGACTCCAGTGGACTGGCAATCAGCCCCAGCATTTT
CASRLQWTGNQPQHF
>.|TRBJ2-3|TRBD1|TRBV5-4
TGTGCCAGCAGCCCAGGAGTGGGGACAGGGTTAGATACGCAGTATTTT
CASSPGVGTGLDTQYF
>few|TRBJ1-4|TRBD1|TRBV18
TGTGCCAGCTCACCAGCCAGTGGGGACAGTGAAAAACTGTTTTTT
CASSPASGDSEKLFF
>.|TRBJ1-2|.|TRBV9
TGTGCCAGCAGCGTAGGCCGGGATTGGGTCAGGGGCGGCTACACCTTC
CASSVGRDWVRGGYTF
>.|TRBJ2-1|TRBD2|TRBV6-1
TGTGCCAGCAGTCGAGCGGGATTCTCCTACAATGAGCAGTTCTTC
CASSRAGFSYNEQFF
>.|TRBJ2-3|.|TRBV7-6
TGTGCCAGCAGCCCTCACCCACGGGGGAACCTTAACACAGATACGCAGTATTTT
CASSPHPRGNLNTDTQYF
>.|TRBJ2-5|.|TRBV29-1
TGCAGCGTTGATAAGGACTTACTAGAGACCCAGTACTTC
CSVDKDLLETQYF
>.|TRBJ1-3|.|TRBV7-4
TGTGCCAGCAGCTTAGAATCAGGGCTCTCTGGAAACACCATATATTTT
CASSLESGLSGNTIYF
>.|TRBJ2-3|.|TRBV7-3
TGTGCCAGCAGCTTAAAGTCGGGGGGCGGATTAGGCACAGATACGCAGTATTTT
CASSLKSGGGLGTDTQYF
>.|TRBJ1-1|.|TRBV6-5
TGTGCCAGCTTTGCGGACACTGAAGCTTTCTTT
CASFADTEAFF
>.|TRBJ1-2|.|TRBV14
TGTGCCAGCAGCCAAGTAGTTAACTATGGCTACACCTTC
CASSQVVNYGYTF
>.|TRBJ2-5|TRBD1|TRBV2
TGTGCCAGCAGTAACGACAGGGTCGCGCAAGAGACCCAGTACTTC
CASSNDRVAQETQYF
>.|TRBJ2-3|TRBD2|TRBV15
TGTGCCACCAGCAAAGGGAGGAAGACTAGCGGGGGGGGTGGGACAGATACGCAGTATTTT
CATSKGRKTSGGGGTDTQYF
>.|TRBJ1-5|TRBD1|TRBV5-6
TGTGCCAGCAGCTCCCGGGACAGGGTTCAGCCCCAGCATTTT
CASSSRDRVQPQHF
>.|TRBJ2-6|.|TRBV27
TGTGCCAGCAGTTACGCAGGGAGGCGTTGGGGCAACGTCCTGACTTTC
CASSYAGRRWGNVLTF
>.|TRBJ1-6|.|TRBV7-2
TGTGCCAGCAGCTACAGGGCCTATTCACCCCTCCACTTT
CASSYRAYSPLHF
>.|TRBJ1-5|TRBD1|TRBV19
TGTGCCAGTAGTATCGGGGACAGGGTTCGGAATTCCCAGGCCCAGCATTTT
CASSIGDRVRNSQAQHF